What follows are 10 T cell receptor beta chains derived from one specimen sequenced in a study of T cells after yellow fever vaccination. TCRdb used MiXCR to reprocess the 5' RACE reads, holding one entry per CDR3 protein. The data show some 350,000 distinct CDR3 sequences, with 8.5% to 10% seen just once and about a sixth held by the top ten. Sequenced here: PBMCs, sampled on the day of the first yellow fever vaccination. These receptors were obtained from a man in his late teens or twenties who received the YFV17D yellow fever vaccine.

This clonotype has a handful of counts. The CDR3 nucleotides are TGTGCCAGCAGCTCCGGTCTGGTCAATGAGCAGTTCTTC. Amino acid sequence: CASSSGLVNEQFF. V gene TRBV5-4 combines with J gene TRBJ2-1; D gene ambiguous. Germline lookup yields CDR1 SGHNT and CDR2 YYREEE (reference sequence). This CDR3 spans 13 amino acids. V gave up 3 bases and J gave up 6 bases, with 10 bases separating them.

This clonotype was counted between two and nine times. V is TRBV28 and J is TRBJ2-7, with 7 bases aligning to TRBD1. Germline V CDR1 and CDR2: MDHEN, SYDVKM. Trimming cost V 5 bases and J 4 bases; bases outside gene matches: 8. The CDR3 totals 14 residues. The CDR3 DNA sequence: TGTGCCAGCAGTCCACAACAGGGGTGGTACGAGCAGTACGTC. It specifies CASSPQQGWYEQYV.

V gene TRBV5-1 combines with J gene TRBJ2-2; D call uncertain. The germline V gene has CDR1 SGHRS and CDR2 YFSETQ. This CDR3 region has 14 residues. Trimming left V 0 bases short and J 7 bases short, with 10 bases between. The chain's CDR3 is CASSLGTSGGELFF. For the CDR3, the DNA is TGCGCCAGCAGCTTGGGAACCTCAGGCGGGGAGCTGTTTTTT.

This clonotype has a count of ten or more. The rearrangement joins TRBV4-2 to TRBJ1-6; D is ambiguous. The CDR3 contains 15 residues. Germline CDR1 and CDR2: LGHNA and YNFKEQ. Trimming left V 0 bases short and J 5 bases short, with 8 bases between. This CDR3 is CASSQETNDNSPLHF. The CDR3 bases are TGTGCCAGCAGCCAAGAGACAAATGATAATTCACCCCTCCACTTT.

This clonotype was counted at least ten times. The CDR3 is CAAGNSLRSNEKLFF. Written as DNA, the CDR3 is TGTGCCGCTGGGAACAGCCTACGATCTAATGAAAAACTGTTTTTT. The chain has TRBV10-3 and TRBJ1-4; D gene uncertain. The CDR3 consists of 15 residues. Trimming stripped 11 bases from V and 3 bases from J, with 19 bases between. The germline V gene has CDR1 ENHRY and CDR2 SYGVKD.

This chain uses TRBV6-1 with TRBJ1-5; D might be TRBD1 (5 bases). V dropped 6 bases and J dropped 6 bases, with 12 bases sitting between them. The CDR3 loop spans 13 amino acids. In germline, CDR1 is MNHNS, CDR2 SASEGT. The CDR3 DNA follows: TGTGCCAGCAGGGATTCGGGGGGTCAGCCCCAGCATTTT. Its translation is CASRDSGGQPQHF.

The table lists this clonotype with many counts. The CDR3: CASSLLADSTDTQYF. The DNA for the CDR3 is TGTGCCAGCAGCTTACTAGCAGATAGCACAGATACGCAGTATTTT. The chain recombines TRBV6-5 with TRBJ2-3; D possibly corresponds to TRBD2 (6 bases). V lost 6 bases, J lost 0 bases, and 13 bases lay in between. The CDR3 is made up of 15 amino acids. Looked up from germline, CDR1 is MNHEY and CDR2 is SVGAGI.

This clonotype was seen more than once but under ten times. The chain uses TRBV5-1 and TRBJ2-7; 10 bases fit TRBD1. The CDR3 runs to 14 residues. Germline V lookup: CDR1 SGHRS, CDR2 YFSETQ. V lost 3 bases, J lost 5 bases, and 5 bases stayed unmatched. CDR3 in amino acids: CASSWPGQGNEQYF. The CDR3 nucleotides are TGCGCCAGCAGCTGGCCGGGACAGGGGAACGAGCAGTACTTC.

This clonotype was seen more than once but under ten times. The chain has TRBV7-9 and TRBJ2-1; a weak D match, TRBD1 (6 bases). The CDR3 has 16 residues. CDR1 is SEHNR and CDR2 is FQNEAQ in the germline V gene (reference sequence). Trimming left V 5 bases short and J 5 bases short, with 19 bases between. The CDR3 sequence is CASSPTPGTGNNEQFF. The CDR3, as DNA: TGTGCCAGCAGCCCGACCCCCGGAACAGGGAACAATGAGCAGTTCTTC.

V usage is TRBV28 and J usage is TRBJ1-5; no reliable D call. Germline V gene data show CDR1 as MDHEN and CDR2 as SYDVKM. The CDR3 runs to 14 residues. Trimming pared 5 bases from V and 2 bases from J, leaving 10 bases between. CDR3 nucleotides: TGTGCCAGCAGTGTATTAGTTGGCAATCAGCCCCAGCATTTT. Translation: CASSVLVGNQPQHF.